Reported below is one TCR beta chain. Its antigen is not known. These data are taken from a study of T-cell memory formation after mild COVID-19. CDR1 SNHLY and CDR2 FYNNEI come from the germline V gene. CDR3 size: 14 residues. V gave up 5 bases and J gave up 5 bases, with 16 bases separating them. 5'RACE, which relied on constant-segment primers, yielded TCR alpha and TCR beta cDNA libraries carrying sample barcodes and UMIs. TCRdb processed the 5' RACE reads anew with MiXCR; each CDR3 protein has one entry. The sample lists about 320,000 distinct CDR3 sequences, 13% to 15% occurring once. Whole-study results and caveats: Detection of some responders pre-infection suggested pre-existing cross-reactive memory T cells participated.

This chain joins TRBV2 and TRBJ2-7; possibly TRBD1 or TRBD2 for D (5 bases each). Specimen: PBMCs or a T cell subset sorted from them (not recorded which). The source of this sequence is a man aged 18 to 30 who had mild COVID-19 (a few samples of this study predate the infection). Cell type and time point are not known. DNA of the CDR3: TGTGCCAGCAGTCGGAGGACAATCGGCGACGAGCAGTACGTC. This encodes CASSRRTIGDEQYV.